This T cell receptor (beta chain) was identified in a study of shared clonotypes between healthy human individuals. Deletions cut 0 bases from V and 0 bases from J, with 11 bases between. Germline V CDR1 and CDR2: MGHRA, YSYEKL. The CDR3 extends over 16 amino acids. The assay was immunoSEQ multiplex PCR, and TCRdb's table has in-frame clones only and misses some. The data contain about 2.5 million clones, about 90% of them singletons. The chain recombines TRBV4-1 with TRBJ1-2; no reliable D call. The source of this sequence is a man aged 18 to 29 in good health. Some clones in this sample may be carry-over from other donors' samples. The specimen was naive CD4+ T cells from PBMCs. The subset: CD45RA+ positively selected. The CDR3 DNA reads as TGCGCCAGCAGCCAAGAGGCACAGAGTACTAACTATGGCTACACCTTC. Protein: CASSQEAQSTNYGYTF.